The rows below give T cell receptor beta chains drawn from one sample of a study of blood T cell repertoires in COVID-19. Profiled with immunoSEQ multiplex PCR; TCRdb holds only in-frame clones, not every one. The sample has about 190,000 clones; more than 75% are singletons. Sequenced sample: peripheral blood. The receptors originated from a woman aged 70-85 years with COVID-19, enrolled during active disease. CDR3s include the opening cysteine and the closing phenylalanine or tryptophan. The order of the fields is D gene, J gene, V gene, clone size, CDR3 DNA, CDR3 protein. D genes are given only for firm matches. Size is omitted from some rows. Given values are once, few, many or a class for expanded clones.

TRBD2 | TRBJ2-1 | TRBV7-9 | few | TGTGCCAGCAGCTTAATACTAGCGGGAGTCAATGAGCAGTTCTTC | CASSLILAGVNEQFF
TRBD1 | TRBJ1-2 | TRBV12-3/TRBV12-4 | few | TGTGCCAGCAGCTCCGACAGGGTAGGCTACACCTTC | CASSSDRVGYTF
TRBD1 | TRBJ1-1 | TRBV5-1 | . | TGCGCCAGCAGCTTGGAAGGGGGCAGTGGTGAAGCTTTCTTT | CASSLEGGSGEAFF
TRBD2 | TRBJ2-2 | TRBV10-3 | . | TGTGCCATCAAACTAGCGGAGGGGAGCGGGGAGCTGTTTTTT | CAIKLAEGSGELFF
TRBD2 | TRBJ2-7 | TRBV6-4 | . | TGTGCCAGCAGTCAGACTAGCGGGAGTGGAGAGCAGTACTTC | CASSQTSGSGEQYF
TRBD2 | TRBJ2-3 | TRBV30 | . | TGTGCCTGGCGCAAACCTAGCGGGGCGACTAGCACAGATACGCAGTATTTT | CAWRKPSGATSTDTQYF
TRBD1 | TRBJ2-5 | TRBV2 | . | TGTGCCAGCACCTCCGGGACAGGGGCAGAGACCCAGTACTTC | CASTSGTGAETQYF
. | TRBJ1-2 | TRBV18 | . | TGTGCCAGCTCACCAGTAGGGGATGGCTACACCTTC | CASSPVGDGYTF
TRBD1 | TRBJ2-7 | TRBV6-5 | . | TGTGCCAGCAGTTACTCGCGACAGGGGAACTACGAGCAGTACTTC | CASSYSRQGNYEQYF
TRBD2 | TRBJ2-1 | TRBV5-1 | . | TGCGCCAGCAGCGTACTAGCGGGCAATAATGAGCAGTTCTTC | CASSVLAGNNEQFF
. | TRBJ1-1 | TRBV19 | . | TGTGCCAGTAGTATGCGGGGAGTTTTCACTGAAGCTTTCTTT | CASSMRGVFTEAFF
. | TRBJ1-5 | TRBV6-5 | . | TGTGCCAGCAGAAAGGGCAGGGCTGGGCAGCCCCAGCATTTT | CASRKGRAGQPQHF
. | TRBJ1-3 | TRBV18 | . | TGTGCCAGCTCACCAAATGGGGGCCCGGACTCTGGAAACACCATATATTTT | CASSPNGGPDSGNTIYF
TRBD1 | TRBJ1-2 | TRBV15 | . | TGTGCCACCAGCTACACAGGGGGCGGGTATGGCTACACCTTC | CATSYTGGGYGYTF
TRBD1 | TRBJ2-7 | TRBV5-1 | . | TGCGCCAGCAGTTTTGGACAGGGAGGAATCTCCTACGAGCAGTACTTC | CASSFGQGGISYEQYF
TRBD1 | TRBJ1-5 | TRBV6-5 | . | TGTGCCAGCAGTCGACACTACGACAGGGATCAGCCCCAGCATTTT | CASSRHYDRDQPQHF
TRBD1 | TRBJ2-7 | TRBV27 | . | TGTGCCAGCAGTCCGCGGACAGGGAGGAGCGAGCAGTACTTC | CASSPRTGRSEQYF
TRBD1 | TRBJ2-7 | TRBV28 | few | TGTGCCAGCTGCAACAGGGGGCGGTACGAGCAGTACTTC | CASCNRGRYEQYF
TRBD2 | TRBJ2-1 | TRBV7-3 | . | TGTGCCAGCAGCTCGGGACTAGCGGGGACGAAGGATTTCTACAATGAGCAGTTCTTC | CASSSGLAGTKDFYNEQFF
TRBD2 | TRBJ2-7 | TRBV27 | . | TGTGCCAGCAGTTTAGGACTAGCGGGGTTCGACGAGCAGTACTTC | CASSLGLAGFDEQYF
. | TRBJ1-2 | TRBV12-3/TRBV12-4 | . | TGTGCCAGCAGTTTTCAACCGAGGGGCTACACCTTC | CASSFQPRGYTF
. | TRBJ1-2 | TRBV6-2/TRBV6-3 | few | TGTGCCAGCAGTCCAAGGTGGGACACCAACTATGGCTACACCTTC | CASSPRWDTNYGYTF
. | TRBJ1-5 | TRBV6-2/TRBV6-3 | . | TGTGCCAGCAGACCTTCCATTCGGGGAAGCAATCAGCCCCAGCATTTT | CASRPSIRGSNQPQHF
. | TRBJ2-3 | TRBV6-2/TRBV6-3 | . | TGTGCCAGCAGTTATAGCGTTATCACAGATACGCAGTATTTT | CASSYSVITDTQYF
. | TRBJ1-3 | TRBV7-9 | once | TGTGCCAGCAGCTTCGGCGGAAGAGCTGGAAACACCATATATTTT | CASSFGGRAGNTIYF
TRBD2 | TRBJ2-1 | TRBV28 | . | TGTGCCAGCAGTTTATCCGCGGGGGTCCTCTACAATGAGCAGTTCTTC | CASSLSAGVLYNEQFF
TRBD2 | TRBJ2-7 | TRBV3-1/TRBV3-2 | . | TGTGCCAGCAGCCCACCCGGCCTAGCGGGAGTCGAGCAGTACTTC | CASSPPGLAGVEQYF
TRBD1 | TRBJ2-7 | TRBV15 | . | TGTGCCACCAGCAGAGAGGACAGGGGGAACTACGAGCAGTACTTC | CATSREDRGNYEQYF
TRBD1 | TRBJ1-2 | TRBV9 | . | TGTGCCAGCAGCGTAGCTGCAGCAGGGGGTTATGGCTACACCTTC | CASSVAAAGGYGYTF
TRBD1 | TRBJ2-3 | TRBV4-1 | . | TGCGCCAGCAGCCCAGCACCGGGACAGGGGGCAGATACGCAGTATTTT | CASSPAPGQGADTQYF
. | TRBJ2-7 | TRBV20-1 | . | TGCAGTGTCACGGCGGGCTACGAGCAGTACTTC | CSVTAGYEQYF
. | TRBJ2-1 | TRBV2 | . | TGTGCCAGCAATGAACAGGGAAGGAATGAGCAGTTCTTC | CASNEQGRNEQFF
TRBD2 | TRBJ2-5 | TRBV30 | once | TGTGCCTGGGTGACTAGCGGGTCTCCTTTGAGGTACTTC | CAWVTSGSPLRYF
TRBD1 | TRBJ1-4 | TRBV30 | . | TGTGCCGGACAGGCAACTAATGAAAAACTGTTTTTT | CAGQATNEKLFF
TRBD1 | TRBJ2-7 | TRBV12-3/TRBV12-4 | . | TGTGCCAGCAGTTTACAGGACAGGAGCGAGCAGTACTTC | CASSLQDRSEQYF
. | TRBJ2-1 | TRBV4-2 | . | TGTGCCAGCAGCTCACCGGGACTCTACAATGAGCAGTTCTTC | CASSSPGLYNEQFF
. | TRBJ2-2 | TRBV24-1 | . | TGTGCCACCAGTGACAGACTGGACACCGGGGAGCTGTTTTTT | CATSDRLDTGELFF
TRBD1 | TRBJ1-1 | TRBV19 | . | TGTGCCAGTAGTTCTTCACAGGGGGGCAACACTGAAGCTTTCTTT | CASSSSQGGNTEAFF
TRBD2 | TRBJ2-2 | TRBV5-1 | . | TGCGCCAGCAGCTTACTAGCGGGAGGTCACGGGGAGCTGTTTTTT | CASSLLAGGHGELFF
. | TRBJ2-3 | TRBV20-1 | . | TGCAGTGCTAGTTTAACCCGGATGGCGGGGACAGATACGCAGTATTTT | CSASLTRMAGTDTQYF
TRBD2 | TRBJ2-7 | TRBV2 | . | TGTGCCAGCTTTATCCGTCTAGCGGGAGGGAACGAGCAGTACTTC | CASFIRLAGGNEQYF
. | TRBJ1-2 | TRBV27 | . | TGTGCCTCCAAATATGGGGCGCGGAGTGGCTACACCTTC | CASKYGARSGYTF
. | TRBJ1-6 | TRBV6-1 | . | TGTGCCAGCAGTGACTGGGGAAGGGGATTTAATTCACCCCTCCACTTT | CASSDWGRGFNSPLHF
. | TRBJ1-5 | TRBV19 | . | TGTGCCAGTAGTCGGTCCCCGGCAGGGTCTTATCAGCCCCAGCATTTT | CASSRSPAGSYQPQHF
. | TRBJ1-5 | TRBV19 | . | TGTGCCAGTACCAATCAAGGGTCGGGGCAGCCCCAGCATTTT | CASTNQGSGQPQHF